One sample yielded the 21 T cell receptor beta chains listed below, sequenced in a study of cytomegalovirus exposure and HLA in healthy donors. PCR involved 60 Vbeta and 13 Jbeta primers. Profiling relied on immunoSEQ multiplex PCR, and the TCRdb table lists in-frame clones only, not all of them. The sample carries 150,000 to 200,000 clones, 75% recorded once. Sequencing was done on a sample of PBMCs. These receptors all come from a man between 18 and 35 years old in good health and CMV-seropositive.

The chain combines TRBV5-8 with TRBJ1-5; D is perhaps TRBD1 (6 bases). Germline-derived CDR1 and CDR2 are SGHTS and YDEGEE. The CDR3 totals 13 residues. The CDR3 loop is CAKGGPATQPQHF. CDR3 nucleotides: TGTGCTAAAGGGGGACCCGCGACTCAGCCCCAGCATTTT.

In DNA, the CDR3 is TGTGCCAGCAGCGGTTGGCGGGGGGGTTACAATGAGCAGTTCTTC. Translated: CASSGWRGGYNEQFF. The chain recombines TRBV9 with TRBJ2-1; 9 bases agree with TRBD2. The trim removed 3 bases at V and 4 bases at J, leaving 5 bases unmatched. The CDR3 is 15 amino acids. Germline loops: CDR1 SGDLS, CDR2 YYNGEE.

The chain is built from TRBV10-3 and TRBJ2-3, with 11 bases fitting TRBD2. Germline assignment: CDR1 ENHRY and CDR2 SYGVKD. The CDR3 has 16 residues. The V segment lost 4 bases and the J segment 4 bases; nucleotides outside the gene matches: 7. This CDR3 is CAISGMVAGGPDTQYF. The CDR3 DNA follows: TGTGCCATCAGTGGAATGGTAGCGGGAGGGCCAGATACGCAGTATTTT.

J is TRBJ2-3 and V is TRBV2, with D maybe TRBD2 (7 bases). The CDR3 sequence is 16 residues long. The V end was cut by 9 bases, the J end by 2 bases, with 21 bases between. Per germline, CDR1 SNHLY and CDR2 FYNNEI. CDR3 region: CASRGRGGRATDTQYF. The CDR3 region has the DNA TGTGCCAGTCGGGGTAGGGGGGGACGGGCCACAGATACGCAGTATTTT.

A few counts support this clone. V is TRBV30 and J is TRBJ1-1; unclear D gene. V lost 2 bases to trimming and J lost 5 bases, with 6 bases between them. The length of the CDR3 is 11 residues. Germline values: CDR1 GTSNPN, CDR2 SVGIG (reference sequence). The DNA of the CDR3 is TGTGCCTGGAGTACGAGTACTGAAGCTTTCTTT. Protein: CAWSTSTEAFF.

This sequence joins TRBV10-2 and TRBJ1-5, with D possibly TRBD1 on 5 matching bases. Germline lookup yields CDR1 WSHSY and CDR2 SAAADI. The length of the CDR3 is 15 residues. V lost 5 bases to trimming and J lost 2 bases, with 13 bases between them. The CDR3 reads CASSRDSRGNQPQHF. CDR3 DNA: TGCGCCAGCAGTAGGGACTCGCGAGGCAATCAGCCCCAGCATTTT.

V and J are TRBV6-5 and TRBJ2-2; 7 bases line up with TRBD1. In germline, CDR1 is MNHEY, CDR2 SVGAGI. The CDR3 sequence is 15 residues long. With 8 bases clipped from V and 3 bases from J, the junction kept 9 bases outside the gene matches. CDR3 amino acids: CASEPQGTDTGELFF. CDR3 DNA: TGTGCCAGCGAGCCACAGGGGACGGACACCGGGGAGCTGTTTTTT.

This chain connects TRBV28 to TRBJ2-7; D gene unclear. Trimming removed 5 bases at V and 2 bases at J, with 10 bases between. CDR1 MDHEN and CDR2 SYDVKM come from the germline V gene. The CDR3 length is 13 residues. CDR3 in amino acids: CASSLDATYEQYF. The CDR3 DNA reads TGTGCCAGCAGTCTAGACGCAACCTACGAGCAGTACTTC. Drawing the rest from reference TRBV28 and TRBJ2-7, the complete variable domain is DVKVTQSSRYLVKRTGEKVFLECVQDMDHENMFWYRQDPGLGLRLIYFSYDVKMKEKGDIPEGYSVSREKKERFSLILESASTNQTSMYLCASSLDATYEQYFGPGTRLTVT.

The gene calls are TRBV7-9 and TRBJ1-3; a possible D gene is TRBD1 (5 bases). The V gene lost 4 bases and the J gene lost 0 bases, with 10 bases spanning the gap. Germline V gives CDR1 SEHNR, CDR2 FQNEAQ (reference sequence). The CDR3 totals 15 residues. As DNA, the CDR3 is TGTGCCAGCAGCTCACGACAGAGCTCTGGAAACACCATATATTTT. Translated: CASSSRQSSGNTIYF.

V and J are TRBV27 and TRBJ2-7; 9 nucleotides match TRBD1. The germline V gene encodes CDR1 MNHEY and CDR2 SMNVEV (reference sequence). The CDR3 covers 14 residues. V shed 2 bases, J shed 5 bases, and the junction held 4 bases outside the gene matches. This CDR3 reads CASSLRRTGDEQYF. For the CDR3, the DNA is TGTGCCAGCAGTTTAAGACGGACAGGGGACGAGCAGTACTTC.

This clone was detected a few times. The chain uses TRBV6-1 and TRBJ2-5, with 9 bases fitting TRBD1. The V segment lost 1 base and the J segment 5 bases; nucleotides outside the gene matches: 2. This CDR3 is 14 amino acids long. The germline V gene has CDR1 MNHNS and CDR2 SASEGT. Here the CDR3 reads CASSEGGTGETQYF. The CDR3 DNA reads as TGTGCCAGCAGTGAAGGAGGGACAGGGGAGACCCAGTACTTC.

To note about this clone: Germline and junction disagree at one end, which may indicate a read error. The rearrangement links TRBV25-1 to TRBJ2-3; tentative D call: TRBD2 (5 bases). The CDR3 totals 15 residues. Germline V gene lookup returns CDR1 MGHDK and CDR2 SYGVNS. CDR3 nucleotides: TGTCCCAGCAGTAGTCCGGGAACCCCAAGGGATACGCAGTATTTT. Residues: CPSSSPGTPRDTQYF.

V gene TRBV27 combines with J gene TRBJ2-2; 9 bases line up with TRBD2. Germline CDR1 reads MNHEY; CDR2 reads SMNVEV (reference sequence). The CDR3 has 16 amino acids. V shed 3 bases, J shed 2 bases, and the junction held 4 bases outside the gene matches. CDR3 amino acids: CASSFWTSVNTGELFF. Here the CDR3 DNA reads TGTGCCAGCAGTTTCTGGACTAGCGTTAACACCGGGGAGCTGTTTTTT.

This chain connects TRBV18 to TRBJ2-7; TRBD1 matches 7 bases. Per germline, CDR1 KGHSH and CDR2 LQKENI. The ends lost 3 bases at V and 7 bases at J; junction bases unmatched: 9. CDR3 length: 14 residues. The CDR3: CASSPPRQGGEQYF. DNA of the CDR3: TGTGCCAGCTCACCCCCGAGACAGGGTGGTGAGCAGTACTTC.

As to this clone: The same CDR3 also results from other DNA sequences found in this sample. The chain uses TRBV5-4 and TRBJ1-1; the D gene is possibly TRBD1 (5 bases). This CDR3 contains 12 residues. In germline, CDR1 is SGHNT, CDR2 YYREEE (reference sequence). V was pared by 4 bases and J by 5 bases, with 9 bases between. This chain's CDR3 is CASSPGGTEAFF. DNA of the CDR3: TGTGCCAGCAGCCCGGGGGGTACTGAAGCTTTCTTT.

This clone was picked up many times. The chain recombines TRBV28 with TRBJ2-5, with 7 positions matching TRBD1. Germline values: CDR1 MDHEN, CDR2 SYDVKM. Losses at the gene ends were 4 bases for V and 5 bases for J; bases not matched to a gene: 7. This CDR3 is 14 amino acids long. The CDR3 DNA is TGTGCCAGCAGTTCGAAGACAGGGTGGGAGACCCAGTACTTC. The encoded protein is CASSSKTGWETQYF.

This chain joins TRBV2 and TRBJ1-2; D unclear. Trimming removed 1 base at V and 8 bases at J, with 17 bases between. The CDR3 runs to 15 residues. Germline V gives CDR1 SNHLY, CDR2 FYNNEI. CDR3 residues: CASSEEVALVTGYTF. Written as DNA, the CDR3 is TGTGCCAGCAGTGAAGAGGTTGCCCTAGTGACGGGCTACACCTTC.

The chain employs TRBV6-1 and TRBJ1-5; a possible D gene is TRBD1 (5 bases). Per the germline V gene, CDR1 is MNHNS and CDR2 is SASEGT. The CDR3 contains 17 residues. V lost 4 bases to trimming and J lost 3 bases, with 19 bases between them. As DNA, the CDR3 is TGTGCCAGCAGTGCGGGGGAGGGTATCGGTTACAATCAGCCCCAGCATTTT. Residues: CASSAGEGIGYNQPQHF.

The chain is built from TRBV30 and TRBJ2-5; D may be TRBD2 (6 bases). V gave up 3 bases and J gave up 5 bases, with 7 bases separating them. There are 11 residues in the CDR3. Germline assignment: CDR1 GTSNPN and CDR2 SVGIG (reference sequence). The CDR3 sequence is CAWRAGETQYF. The CDR3 nucleotides read TGTGCCTGGAGGGCGGGGGAGACCCAGTACTTC.

This clone was observed a few times. The genes are TRBV10-1 and TRBJ2-7; 10 bases agree with TRBD1. The germline gives CDR1 WNHNN, CDR2 SYGVQD (reference sequence). CDR3 length: 13 amino acids. Germline trimming cut 9 bases from V and 6 bases from J; bases unmatched to any gene: 8. The CDR3 protein is CASSGTGAGEQYF. CDR3 in DNA: TGCGCCAGTTCCGGGACAGGGGCTGGCGAGCAGTACTTC.

The chain joins TRBV6-8 to TRBJ2-5; no firm D call. V gave up 6 bases and J gave up 9 bases, with 11 bases separating them. Germline lookup yields CDR1 MNHGY and CDR2 SAAAGT. The CDR3 runs 11 residues. CDR3 amino acids: CASSHRWPQYF. The CDR3 DNA sequence: TGTGCCAGCAGCCACCGTTGGCCCCAGTACTTC.